This TCR beta chain stems from a study of identical twins. TCRdb re-called the 5' RACE reads with MiXCR, one entry per CDR3 protein. Of 650,000 to 800,000 distinct CDR3 sequences listed, 8% to 9% are singletons. Study-wide results and limits: Insertions were reduced in abundant cord blood beta clonotypes but not in memory repertoires.

No donor was unhealthy or non-Caucasian. This clonotype was seen only a few times. No antigen is known for it. V was trimmed by 4 bases and J by 9 bases, leaving 16 bases between them. This CDR3 is built from 13 residues. CDR1 is SGHTA, CDR2 FQGNSA, per germline. These data are also associated with another study on yellow fever vaccine responses in identical twins.

The chain couples TRBV7-2 to TRBJ2-7, with TRBD1 as a possible D gene (5 bases). The sequence was obtained from a woman aged 18-35 years in good health. The sample comprised PBMCs. The CDR3 protein is CASSSQGQQVQYF. The CDR3 DNA is TGTGCCAGCAGCTCCCAAGGACAACAAGTGCAGTACTTC.